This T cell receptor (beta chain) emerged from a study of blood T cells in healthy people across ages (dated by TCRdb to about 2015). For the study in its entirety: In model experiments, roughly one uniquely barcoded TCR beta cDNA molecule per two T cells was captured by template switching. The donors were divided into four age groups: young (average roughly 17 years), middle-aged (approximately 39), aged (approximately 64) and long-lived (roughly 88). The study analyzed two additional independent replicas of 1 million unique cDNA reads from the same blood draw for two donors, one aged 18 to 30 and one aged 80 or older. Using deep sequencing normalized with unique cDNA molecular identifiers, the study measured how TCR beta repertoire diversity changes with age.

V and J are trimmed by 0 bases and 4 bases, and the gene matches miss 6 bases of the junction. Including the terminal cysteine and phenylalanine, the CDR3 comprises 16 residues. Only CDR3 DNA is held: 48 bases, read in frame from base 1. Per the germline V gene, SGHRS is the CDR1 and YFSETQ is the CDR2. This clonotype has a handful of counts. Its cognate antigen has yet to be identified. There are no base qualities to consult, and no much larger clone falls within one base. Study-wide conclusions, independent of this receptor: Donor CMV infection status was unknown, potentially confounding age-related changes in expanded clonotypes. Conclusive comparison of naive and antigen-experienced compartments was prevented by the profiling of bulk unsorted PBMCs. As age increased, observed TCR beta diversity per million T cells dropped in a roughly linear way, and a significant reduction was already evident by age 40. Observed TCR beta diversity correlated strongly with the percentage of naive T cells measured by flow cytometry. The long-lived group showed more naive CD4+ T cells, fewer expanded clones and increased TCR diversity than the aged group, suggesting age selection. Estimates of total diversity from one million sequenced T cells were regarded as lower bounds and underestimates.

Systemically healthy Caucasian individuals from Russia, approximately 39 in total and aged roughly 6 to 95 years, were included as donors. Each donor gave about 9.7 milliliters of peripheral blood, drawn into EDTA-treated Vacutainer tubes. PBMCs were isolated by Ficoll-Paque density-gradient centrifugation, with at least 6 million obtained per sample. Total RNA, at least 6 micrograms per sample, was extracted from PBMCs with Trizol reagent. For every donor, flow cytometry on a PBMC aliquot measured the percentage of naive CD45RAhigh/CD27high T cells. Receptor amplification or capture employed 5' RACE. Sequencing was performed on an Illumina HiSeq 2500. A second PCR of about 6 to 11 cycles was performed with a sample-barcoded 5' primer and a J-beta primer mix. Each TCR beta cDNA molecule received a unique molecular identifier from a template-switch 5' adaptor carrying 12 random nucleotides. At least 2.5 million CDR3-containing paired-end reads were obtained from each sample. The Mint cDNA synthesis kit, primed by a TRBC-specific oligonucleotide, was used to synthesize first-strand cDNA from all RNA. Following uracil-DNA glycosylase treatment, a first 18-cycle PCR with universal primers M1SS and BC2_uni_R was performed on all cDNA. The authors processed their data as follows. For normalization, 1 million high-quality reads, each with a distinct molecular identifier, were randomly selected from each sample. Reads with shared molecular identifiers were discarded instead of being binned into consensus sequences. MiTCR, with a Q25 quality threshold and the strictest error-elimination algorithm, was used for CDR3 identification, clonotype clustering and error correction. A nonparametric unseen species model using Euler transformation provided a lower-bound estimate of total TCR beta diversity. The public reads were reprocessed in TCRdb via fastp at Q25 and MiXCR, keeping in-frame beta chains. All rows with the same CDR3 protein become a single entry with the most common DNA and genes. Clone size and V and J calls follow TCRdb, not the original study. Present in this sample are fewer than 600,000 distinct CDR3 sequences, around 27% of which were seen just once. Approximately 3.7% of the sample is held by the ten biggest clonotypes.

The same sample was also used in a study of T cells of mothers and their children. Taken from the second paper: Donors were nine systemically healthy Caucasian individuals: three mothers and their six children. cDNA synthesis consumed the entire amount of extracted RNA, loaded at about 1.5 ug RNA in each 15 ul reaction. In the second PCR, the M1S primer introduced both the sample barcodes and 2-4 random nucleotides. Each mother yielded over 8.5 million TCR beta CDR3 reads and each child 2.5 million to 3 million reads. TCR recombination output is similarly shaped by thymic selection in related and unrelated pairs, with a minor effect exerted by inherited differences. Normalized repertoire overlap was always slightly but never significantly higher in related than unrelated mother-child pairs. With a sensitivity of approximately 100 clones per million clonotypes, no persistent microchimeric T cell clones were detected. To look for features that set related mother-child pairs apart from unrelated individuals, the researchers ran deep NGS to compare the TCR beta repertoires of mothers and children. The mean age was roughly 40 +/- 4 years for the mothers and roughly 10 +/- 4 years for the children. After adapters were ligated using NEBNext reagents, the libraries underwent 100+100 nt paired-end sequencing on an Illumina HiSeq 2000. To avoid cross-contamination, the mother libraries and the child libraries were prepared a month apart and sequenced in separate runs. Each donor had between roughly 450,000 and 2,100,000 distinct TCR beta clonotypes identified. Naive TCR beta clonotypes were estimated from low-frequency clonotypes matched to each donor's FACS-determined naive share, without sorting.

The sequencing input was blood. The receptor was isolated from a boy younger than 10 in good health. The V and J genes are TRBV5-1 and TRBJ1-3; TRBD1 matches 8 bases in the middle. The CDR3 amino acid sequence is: CASSLGGQGPGNTIYF. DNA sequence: TGCGCCAGCAGCTTGGGAGGACAGGGCCCCGGAAACACCATATATTTT.